This TCR beta chain was captured in a study of technical replicates of blood from a few donors. The V segment lost 1 base and the J segment 6 bases; nucleotides outside the gene matches: 16. Germline V gene data show CDR1 as SGHDN and CDR2 as FVKESK. This CDR3 has 18 amino acids. Libraries were prepared by immunoSEQ multiplex PCR; TCRdb keeps only in-frame clonotypes and omits some of them. The sample records about 62,000 clones, around 87% being singletons. This rearrangement joins TRBV14 to TRBJ2-3, with TRBD1 matching over 7 bases. What was sequenced was PBMCs. This receptor was taken from a human donor in good health. Some clones in this sample may be carry-over from other donors' samples. In DNA form, the CDR3 reads TGTGCCAGCAGCCAAGTGGAGAGGGGGCTTCGAGGTGCGGATACGCAGTATTTT. It translates to CASSQVERGLRGADTQYF.